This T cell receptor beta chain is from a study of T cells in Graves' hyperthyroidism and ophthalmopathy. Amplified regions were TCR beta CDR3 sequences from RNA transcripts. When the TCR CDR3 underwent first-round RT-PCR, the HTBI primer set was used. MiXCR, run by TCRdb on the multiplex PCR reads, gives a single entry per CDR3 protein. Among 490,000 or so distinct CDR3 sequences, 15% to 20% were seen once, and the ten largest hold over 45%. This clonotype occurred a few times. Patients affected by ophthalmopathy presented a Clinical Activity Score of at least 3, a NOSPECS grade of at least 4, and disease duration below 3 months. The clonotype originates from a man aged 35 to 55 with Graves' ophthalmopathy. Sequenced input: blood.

The CDR3 region has the DNA TGTGCCAGCACCACGTTCCCGAACACCGGGGAGCTGTTTTTT. It translates to CASTTFPNTGELFF. The genes are TRBV7-2 and TRBJ2-2; D gene unclear. The length of the CDR3 is 14 residues. In germline, CDR1 is SGHTA, CDR2 FQGNSA. The V and J ends lost 7 bases and 0 bases respectively, with 9 bases between them.